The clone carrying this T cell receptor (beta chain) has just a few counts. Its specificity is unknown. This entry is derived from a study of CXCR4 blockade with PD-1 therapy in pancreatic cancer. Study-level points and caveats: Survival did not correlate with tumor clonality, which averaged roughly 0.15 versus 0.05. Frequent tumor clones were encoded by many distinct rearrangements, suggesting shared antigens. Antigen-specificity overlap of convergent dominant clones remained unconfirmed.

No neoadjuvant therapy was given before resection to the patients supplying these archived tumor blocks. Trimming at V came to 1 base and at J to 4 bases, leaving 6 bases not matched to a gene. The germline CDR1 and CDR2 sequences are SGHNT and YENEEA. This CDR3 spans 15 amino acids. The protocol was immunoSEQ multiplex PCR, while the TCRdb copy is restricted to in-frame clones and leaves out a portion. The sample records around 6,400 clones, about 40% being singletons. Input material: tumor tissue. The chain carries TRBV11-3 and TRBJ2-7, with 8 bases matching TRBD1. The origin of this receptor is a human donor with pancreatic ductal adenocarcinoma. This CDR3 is CASSLGRTGPYEQYF. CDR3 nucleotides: TGTGCCAGCAGCTTAGGTCGGACAGGGCCATACGAGCAGTACTTC. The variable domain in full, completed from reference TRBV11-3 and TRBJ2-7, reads EAGVVQSPRYKIIEKKQPVAFWCNPISGHNTLYWYLQNLGQGPELLIRYENEEAVDDSQLPKDRFSAERLKGVDSTLKIQPAELGDSAVYLCASSLGRTGPYEQYFGPGTRLTVT.